The 24 T cell receptor beta chains presented below share a single source sample, sequenced in a study of T cell clonality in common variable immunodeficiency. Using immunoSEQ multiplex PCR, the repertoire was profiled, and TCRdb retains in-frame clones only, with some absent. The sample is made up of approximately 81,000 clones, none counted only once. The sequenced material came from peripheral blood mononuclear cells. The receptors derive from a person aged 18 to 75 in good health.

Ten or more counts support this clone. The read comes to an end 3 residues before the CDR3 does, leaving the germline J gene to fill in the end. The V gene is TRBV19, the J gene TRBJ2-1, with 10 bases matching TRBD2. Germline CDR1 reads LNHDA; CDR2 reads SQIVND (reference sequence). The CDR3 covers 16 residues. The V gene end was trimmed by 2 bases and the J gene end by 7 bases; junction bases not matched to a gene: 8. CDR3 DNA, as far as it was read: TGTGCCAGTAGTATACCCCGGACTAGCGGTTTTAATGAG. This encodes CASSIPRTSGFNE. The CDR3, in full, reads CASSIPRTSGFNEQFF.

This clone was found many times. The CDR3 goes on 3 residues after the read ends, and that part is filled in from the germline J gene. The rearrangement joins TRBV9 to TRBJ2-3; D may be TRBD2 (7 bases). Trimming stripped 0 bases from V and 1 base from J, with 12 bases between. This CDR3 region has 16 residues. The germline V gene has CDR1 SGDLS and CDR2 YYNGEE. The CDR3 DNA, read in part, is TGTGCCAGCAGCGTAGGGGGGGGGCTGCGCACAGATACG. Its protein product is CASSVGGGLRTDT. The entire CDR3 protein reads CASSVGGGLRTDTQYF.

This clone appeared many times. Sequencing ends 3 residues short of the CDR3 end; the germline J gene provides the rest. The same CDR3 also results from other DNA sequences found in this sample. The gene calls are TRBV14 and TRBJ2-7, with TRBD2 matching over 7 bases. This CDR3 is 12 amino acids long. The junction had 1 base not matched to a gene; V was cut back by 4 bases and J by 4 bases. Germline V lookup: CDR1 SGHDN, CDR2 FVKESK. This CDR3 reads CASSRGGYEQYF. The sequenced part of the CDR3 DNA is TGTGCCAGCAGCCGCGGGGGTTACGAG.

This clone was recorded a few times. The observed sequence ends 3 residues before the CDR3 terminus, with the missing tail filled in from the germline J gene. The rearrangement links TRBV11-2 to TRBJ2-7; the D is unclear. Germline V lookup: CDR1 SGHAT, CDR2 FQNNGV. Between the trimmed V and J ends, which lost 3 bases and 2 bases, there was a span of 14 bases. This CDR3 comprises 15 residues. The covered CDR3 bases are TGTGCCAGCAGCTTCCCCGGGTCGACCACCTACGAG. It yields the protein CASSFPGSTTYE. The whole CDR3 sequence is CASSFPGSTTYEQYF.

Comment on this clone: The observed sequence ends 3 residues before the CDR3 terminus, with the missing tail filled in from the germline J gene. The chain links TRBV19 to TRBJ2-3, with D maybe TRBD2 (5 bases). Germline values: CDR1 LNHDA, CDR2 SQIVND (reference sequence). The CDR3 is 11 amino acids. CDR3 residues: CASSIALAQYF. Incomplete CDR3 DNA: TGTGCCAGTAGTATAGCACTAGCG.

This clone was seen ten or more times. The read ends 3 residues early relative to the CDR3; the germline J gene fills the gap. The rearrangement uses TRBV2 and TRBJ1-6; TRBD1 is a possible D gene (6 bases). The germline V gene encodes CDR1 SNHLY and CDR2 FYNNEI. CDR3 length equals 16 residues. Trimming took 4 bases from V and 4 from J, leaving 14 bases between them. Partial CDR3 DNA: TGTGCCAGCAGTGTGACAGGAGACCATTATAATTCACCC. Its translation: CASSVTGDHYNSP. The complete CDR3 protein is CASSVTGDHYNSPLHF.

This clone was found a few times. At one of its ends the junction is not consistent with the germline gene, which may arise from a read error. The read is 3 residues too short to cover the CDR3 end, so that end is filled in from the germline J gene. This rearrangement joins TRBV7-3 to TRBJ2-7, with 7 bases lining up with TRBD1. CDR1 and CDR2 from the germline V gene are SGHTA and FQGTGA. This CDR3 is 14 amino acids long. The part of the CDR3 DNA that was read is TGTTCCAGCAGCCGAGGGGGCGGGCTCTACGAG. This gives the protein CSSSRGGGLYE. The entire CDR3 protein reads CSSSRGGGLYEQYF.

This clone was picked up many times. The read falls 3 residues short of the CDR3 end, and the missing part is taken from the germline J gene. The gene calls are TRBV11-3 and TRBJ2-1; unclear D gene. Trimming removed 0 bases from V and 7 bases from J, with 4 bases in between. The CDR3 length is 12 residues. CDR1 is SGHNT and CDR2 is YENEEA in the germline V gene. CDR3 bases read: TGTGCCAGCAGCTTAGACGGGAATGAG. Protein product: CASSLDGNE. In full, the CDR3 reads CASSLDGNEQFF.

This clone was seen repeatedly, ten times or more. The DNA read from the CDR3 is TGTGCCAGCAGCGTATCAGGGGATTCCTCCTACGAG. Protein product: CASSVSGDSSYE. The full-length CDR3 reads as CASSVSGDSSYEQYF. J is TRBJ2-7 and V is TRBV9; a possible D gene is TRBD1 (6 bases). The DNA ends 3 residues before the CDR3 does, and the rest of the CDR3 is filled in from the germline J gene. This CDR3 contains 15 residues. V was clipped by 1 base and J by 0 bases, with 11 bases between them. The germline V gene has CDR1 SGDLS and CDR2 YYNGEE.

This clone has at least ten counts. Read coverage stops 3 residues before the CDR3 terminus; the germline J gene supplies the remainder. V is TRBV20-1 and J is TRBJ1-2, with TRBD1 identical over 7 bases. Looked up from germline, CDR1 is DFQATT and CDR2 is SNEGSKA (reference sequence). With 0 bases clipped from V and 3 bases from J, the junction kept 10 bases outside the gene matches. This CDR3 is 16 amino acids long. The sequenced part of the CDR3 DNA is TGCAGTGCTAGAGATTACTTTGGCAGGGGGGACTATGGC. It yields the protein CSARDYFGRGDYG. The whole CDR3 protein is CSARDYFGRGDYGYTF.

This clone was detected ten times or more. The read is 3 residues too short to cover the CDR3 end, so that end is filled in from the germline J gene. V gene TRBV7-9 combines with J gene TRBJ2-2; TRBD2 aligns across 10 bases. The CDR3 runs 15 residues. The germline V gene has CDR1 SEHNR and CDR2 FQNEAQ (reference sequence). V shed 2 bases, J shed 7 bases, and the junction held 4 bases outside the gene matches. The sequenced part of the CDR3 DNA is TGTGCCAGCAGCTTATCTAGCGGGAGTGTCGGGGAG. Translating it yields CASSLSSGSVGE. The whole CDR3 protein is CASSLSSGSVGELFF.

This clone has a count of ten or more. The read ends 3 residues before the CDR3 terminus; that terminus is restored from the germline J gene. The chain has TRBV12-3 or TRBV12-4 and TRBJ2-3; no reliable D call. The CDR3 loop spans 15 amino acids. Trimming cost V 2 bases and J 1 base, with 10 bases left between them. The CDR3 DNA, read in part, is TGTGCCAGCAGTTTATCAGTGCCCCGCACAGATACG. It specifies CASSLSVPRTDT. The full CDR3 protein reads CASSLSVPRTDTQYF.

This clone was seen many times. With the read ending 3 residues before the CDR3 end, the germline J gene is used to fill in that end. V usage is TRBV5-5 and J usage is TRBJ2-7; perhaps TRBD1 as D (6 bases). The germline V and J ends were trimmed by 4 bases and 3 bases, with 17 bases remaining between them. Looked up from germline, CDR1 is SGHKS and CDR2 is YYEKEE (reference sequence). The CDR3 sequence is 15 residues long. CDR3 region: CASSRNTGPDYEQYF. The DNA read from the CDR3 is TGTGCCAGCAGCCGTAATACAGGGCCGGACTACGAG.

At least ten counts were recorded for this clone. The sequenced CDR3 bases are TGTGCCAGCAGCTTACCTAGCGGGAGAACAGATACG. Residues: CASSLPSGRTDT. The full CDR3 protein is CASSLPSGRTDTQYF. This chain joins TRBV7-2 and TRBJ2-3; 10 bases match TRBD2. The read ends 3 residues early relative to the CDR3; the germline J gene fills the gap. The CDR3 has 15 residues. CDR1 SGHTA and CDR2 FQGNSA come from the germline V gene. The V gene end was trimmed by 2 bases and the J gene end by 3 bases; junction bases not matched to a gene: 2.

This clone occurred many times. The CDR3 end falls 3 residues outside the read, so it is completed with the germline J gene. The chain carries TRBV11-2 and TRBJ1-4; TRBD1 aligns across 10 bases. Per the germline V gene, CDR1 is SGHAT and CDR2 is FQNNGV. This CDR3 comprises 14 residues. CDR3 in amino acids: CASSLSGTGVKLFF. The covered CDR3 bases are TGTGCCAGCAGCCTGTCCGGGACAGGGGTCAAA.

This clone was seen at least ten times. The sequence runs out 3 residues before the end of the CDR3; the remainder is reconstructed from the germline J gene. The rearrangement joins TRBV20-1 to TRBJ2-1; D might be TRBD1 (6 bases). Germline V gives CDR1 DFQATT, CDR2 SNEGSKA (reference sequence). Trimming removed 5 bases at V and 5 bases at J, with 13 bases between. The CDR3 runs to 13 residues. This chain's CDR3 is CSAPGHAHNEQFF. The DNA read from the CDR3 is TGCAGTGCTCCGGGACACGCACACAATGAG.

This clone was observed at least ten times. Partial CDR3 DNA: TGTGCCTGGAGTAGCGGGAGGGACATT. Its translation: CAWSSGRDI. The whole CDR3 region reads CAWSSGRDIQYF. The chain carries TRBV30 and TRBJ2-4; 10 nucleotides match TRBD2. Read coverage stops 3 residues before the CDR3 terminus; the germline J gene supplies the remainder. The J segment lost 8 bases and the V segment lost 2 bases, leaving 0 bases of the junction unmatched. CDR1 GTSNPN and CDR2 SVGIG come from the germline V gene (reference sequence). The length of the CDR3 is 12 residues. The full variable domain, its missing parts supplied by reference TRBV30 and TRBJ2-4, is SQTIHQWPATLVQPVGSPLSLECTVEGTSNPNLYWYRQAAGRGLQLLFYSVGIGQISSEVPQNLSASRPQDRQFILSSKKLLLSDSGFYLCAWSSGRDIQYFGAGTRLSVL.

This clone was detected ten times or more. The germline gene is not matched at one end of the junction; a read error may be the cause. With the read ending 3 residues before the CDR3 end, the germline J gene is used to fill in that end. V is TRBV4-2 and J is TRBJ2-2; weak D call: TRBD2 (6 bases). The germline CDR1 and CDR2 sequences are LGHNA and YNFKEQ. CDR3 length: 17 amino acids. The CDR3 protein is CASSQDLWDSVTGELFF. CDR3 DNA (partial): TGCGCCAGCAGCCAAGATCTTTGGGACTCGGTCACCGGGGAG.

This clone showed up many times. The observed sequence ends 3 residues before the CDR3 terminus, with the missing tail filled in from the germline J gene. This chain uses TRBV20-1 with TRBJ1-4; a weak D match, TRBD1 (5 bases). The CDR3 loop spans 15 amino acids. V shed 6 bases and J shed 8 bases, with 22 bases lying between them. Germline V gene sequence: CDR1 DFQATT, CDR2 SNEGSKA (reference sequence). This CDR3 is CSATYPGGRKEKLFF. The CDR3 bases that were read are TGCAGTGCCACCTACCCGGGGGGAAGGAAGGAAAAA.

In this sample, this clone turned up many times. The read finishes 3 residues shy of the CDR3 end, and the germline J gene is used to complete it. The chain joins TRBV19 to TRBJ2-3, with 8 bases aligning to TRBD2. V lost 9 bases, J lost 2 bases, and 4 bases stayed unmatched. Germline V gives CDR1 LNHDA, CDR2 SQIVND (reference sequence). The CDR3 sequence is 13 residues long. CDR3 in amino acids: CASGLAHTDTQYF. The CDR3 DNA, read in part, is TGTGCCAGCGGACTAGCCCACACAGATACG.

Many counts were recorded for this clone. Here the CDR3 reads CASSQDKGAAYEQYF. The CDR3 bases that were read are TGCGCCAGCAGCCAAGATAAGGGGGCCGCCTACGAG. This chain connects TRBV4-1 to TRBJ2-7; TRBD1 aligns across 7 bases. The observed sequence ends 3 residues before the CDR3 terminus, with the missing tail filled in from the germline J gene. Germline values: CDR1 MGHRA, CDR2 YSYEKL. The V segment lost 0 bases and the J segment 2 bases; nucleotides outside the gene matches: 4. The CDR3 is made up of 15 amino acids.

This clone was seen repeatedly, ten times or more. The sequenced fragment ends 3 residues before the CDR3 boundary, so the rest is inferred from the germline J gene. The chain uses TRBV5-1 and TRBJ2-7, with TRBD2 matching 7 bases. Trimming cost V 2 bases and J 4 bases; bases outside gene matches: 6. Per the germline V gene, CDR1 is SGHRS and CDR2 is YFSETQ. The CDR3 has 14 amino acids. CDR3: CASSFTSGMYEQYF. Partial CDR3 DNA: TGCGCCAGCAGCTTCACAAGCGGGATGTACGAG.

This clone was detected many times. The missing CDR3 end, 3 residues past where the read stops, is filled in from the germline J gene. The rearrangement links TRBV14 to TRBJ2-7; tentatively, D is TRBD1 (5 bases). From germline, CDR1 is SGHDN and CDR2 FVKESK. V gave up 1 base and J gave up 6 bases, with 10 bases separating them. The CDR3 is made up of 13 amino acids. Partial CDR3 DNA: TGTGCCAGCAGCCAAGTCAGACAGAGCGAG. Protein: CASSQVRQSE. The whole CDR3 reads CASSQVRQSEQYF.

This clone has a count of ten or more. The DNA ends 3 residues before the CDR3 does, and the rest of the CDR3 is filled in from the germline J gene. This chain links TRBV19 with TRBJ1-5, with D perhaps TRBD1 (5 bases). The CDR3 is 13 residues long. V gave up 4 bases and J gave up 2 bases, with 6 bases separating them. Germline CDR1 LNHDA, CDR2 SQIVND (reference sequence). The part of the CDR3 DNA that was read is TGTGCCAGTAGTAGAGGGGGCAATCAGCCC. Amino acid sequence: CASSRGGNQP. The CDR3 in full is CASSRGGNQPQHF.